Listed below are T cell receptor beta chains from one sample, sequenced in a study of T cells in Graves' hyperthyroidism and ophthalmopathy. TCRdb used MiXCR to reprocess the multiplex PCR reads, holding one entry per CDR3 protein. The data hold some 570,000 distinct CDR3 sequences, with approximately 17% observed a single time. Input material: blood. These receptors were taken from a woman in her late teens or twenties with Graves' ophthalmopathy. Both conserved end residues are part of each CDR3. A D gene is named only where the DNA matches it firmly. Clone size is shown for a subset of rows, as once, few, many or a class of expanded clone.

abundance: NA
v_gene: TRBV19
j_gene: TRBJ1-5
d_gene: TRBD1
CDR3nt: TGTGCCAGTAGTGTTGGAGAGGGGGCTTTCAATCAGCCCCAGCATTTT
CDR3aa: CASSVGEGAFNQPQHF

abundance: many
v_gene: TRBV6-1
j_gene: TRBJ1-2
d_gene: NA
CDR3nt: TGTGCCAGCAGTGAAGACGCATGGGGACTTTATGGCTACACCTTC
CDR3aa: CASSEDAWGLYGYTF

abundance: NA
v_gene: TRBV7-3
j_gene: TRBJ2-7
d_gene: NA
CDR3nt: TGTGCCAGCAGCTTAGGACCATCCCCTCTTCACGAGCAGTACTTC
CDR3aa: CASSLGPSPLHEQYF

abundance: few
v_gene: TRBV20-1
j_gene: TRBJ2-1
d_gene: NA
CDR3nt: TGCAGTGCTAGGCGGATTAATGAGCAGTTCTTC
CDR3aa: CSARRINEQFF

abundance: many
v_gene: TRBV12-3/TRBV12-4
j_gene: TRBJ1-2
d_gene: NA
CDR3nt: TGTGCCAGCAGGTCCGGGACCTACTATGGCTACACCTTC
CDR3aa: CASRSGTYYGYTF

abundance: NA
v_gene: TRBV7-2
j_gene: TRBJ2-1
d_gene: TRBD2
CDR3nt: TGTGCCAGCAGCCGGACTAGCGGGAGGGCCGTAGATGAGCAGTTCTTC
CDR3aa: CASSRTSGRAVDEQFF

abundance: NA
v_gene: TRBV10-3
j_gene: TRBJ2-3
d_gene: NA
CDR3nt: TGTGCCATCAGTGGGGAGTTAACAGATACGCAGTATTTT
CDR3aa: CAISGELTDTQYF

abundance: few
v_gene: TRBV9
j_gene: TRBJ2-3
d_gene: NA
CDR3nt: TGTGCCAGCAGCGTAGCTGGGTCGACGGCAGATACGCAGTATTTT
CDR3aa: CASSVAGSTADTQYF

abundance: many
v_gene: TRBV28
j_gene: TRBJ1-1
d_gene: NA
CDR3nt: TGTGCCAGCAGACCCCCTGGAGCGGGTTTGAACACTGAAGCTTTCTTT
CDR3aa: CASRPPGAGLNTEAFF

abundance: NA
v_gene: TRBV20-1
j_gene: TRBJ1-4
d_gene: TRBD1
CDR3nt: TGCAGTGCTAGAACAGACAGGGGGCTGACTAATGAAAAACTGTTTTTT
CDR3aa: CSARTDRGLTNEKLFF

abundance: NA
v_gene: TRBV6-1
j_gene: TRBJ1-5
d_gene: NA
CDR3nt: TGTGCCAGCGGTCGTGAGGCGTCGCCGTATAGCAATCAGCCCCAGCATTTT
CDR3aa: CASGREASPYSNQPQHF

abundance: many
v_gene: TRBV24-1
j_gene: TRBJ2-5
d_gene: TRBD1
CDR3nt: TGTGCCACCAGTGATTTGCAACAGGACAGGGGGCGAGAGACCCAGTACTTC
CDR3aa: CATSDLQQDRGRETQYF